The clone carrying this T cell receptor beta chain appeared a few times. Its antigen is currently unknown. These data are taken from a study of beta chain features in type 1 diabetes. All of the isolated RNA was reverse transcribed, so expressed TCRB transcripts were sequenced. Generated by immunoSEQ multiplex PCR, the TCRdb table keeps only in-frame clones and is missing some. This sample has about 220,000 clones, with roughly 11% found just once. The CDR3 extends over 16 amino acids. In germline, CDR1 is MNHNS, CDR2 SASEGT. The V and J ends lost 2 bases and 5 bases respectively, with 16 bases between them. Whole-study results and caveats: More deletions and fewer insertions at VDJ junctions were seen in type 1 diabetes patients. Naive, central memory and Treg TCRB repertoires seemed to resemble each other more closely in patients than they did in healthy donors.

The sequencing sample was made of central memory CD4+ T cells from blood. V gene TRBV6-1 combines with J gene TRBJ2-1; maybe TRBD2 (5 bases). This sequence was found in a man between 18 and 29 years old in good health. The CDR3 spells CASSERGERTDNEQFF. In DNA form, the CDR3 reads TGTGCCAGCAGTGAACGTGGTGAGCGGACGGACAATGAGCAGTTCTTC.